This TCR beta chain comes out of a study of blood T cell repertoires in COVID-19. Study context: Samples taken during acute and convalescent COVID-19 were collected in the United States, Italy and Spain. PBMCs, B-cell-depleted T cells, or T cells were the source of the cDNA or gDNA that made up the material.

This CDR3 is built from 14 residues. Deletions cut 6 bases from V and 2 bases from J, with 13 bases between. Germline CDR1 is LGHDT and CDR2 is YNNKEL (reference sequence). In the original analysis: The assay estimated nucleated cells by amplifying reference gene primers. Sequenced by immunoSEQ multiplex PCR; TCRdb stores in-frame clones only, minus some. For V, J and clone size, that table is used; D and trimming come from the DNA. Here the sample spans about 490,000 clones, approximately 85% being singletons. The sequence came from a human donor in a cohort sampled during active COVID-19. V and J are TRBV3-1 (or the pseudogene TRBV3-2) and TRBJ1-2; a possible D gene is TRBD1 (5 bases). The sample consisted of peripheral blood. The chain's CDR3 is CASSRGGQNYGYTF. The CDR3 DNA sequence: TGTGCCAGCAGTCGGGGGGGTCAGAACTATGGCTACACCTTC.